The rows below give T cell receptor beta chains drawn from one sample of a study of cytomegalovirus exposure and HLA in healthy donors. TCRdb keeps only in-frame clones here, not all; method: immunoSEQ multiplex PCR. The table lists 85,000 to 100,000 clones, around three quarters of them singletons. Sequencing input: PBMCs. Receptors were obtained from a male donor in good health and CMV-seropositive. CDR3s include the opening cysteine and the closing phenylalanine or tryptophan. D genes are given only for firm matches. A row's size may be missing; if present it is once, few, many or a size class.

d_gene: NA
j_gene: TRBJ1-2
v_gene: TRBV19
abundance: NA
CDR3nt: TGTGCCAGTAGTATAGATCGGGCAGGGAACTATGGCTACACCTTC
CDR3aa: CASSIDRAGNYGYTF

d_gene: TRBD1
j_gene: TRBJ1-2
v_gene: TRBV18
abundance: NA
CDR3nt: TGTGCCAGCTCACCCCAGGGGGAACCCTATGGCTACACCTTC
CDR3aa: CASSPQGEPYGYTF

d_gene: NA
j_gene: TRBJ2-2
v_gene: TRBV21-1
abundance: NA
CDR3nt: TGTGCCAGCAGCAAAGAGCCGACCGGGGAGCTGTTTTTT
CDR3aa: CASSKEPTGELFF

d_gene: TRBD2
j_gene: TRBJ2-1
v_gene: TRBV7-3
abundance: NA
CDR3nt: TGTGCCAGCAGCTTAAGAGGGACTAGCGTAGACAATGAGCAGTTCTTC
CDR3aa: CASSLRGTSVDNEQFF

d_gene: TRBD1
j_gene: TRBJ1-6
v_gene: TRBV6-1
abundance: few
CDR3nt: TGTGCCAGCAGCCTCTGGACAGGGACAGATTCACCCCTCCACTTT
CDR3aa: CASSLWTGTDSPLHF

d_gene: NA
j_gene: TRBJ1-5
v_gene: TRBV4-2
abundance: NA
CDR3nt: TGTGCCAGCAGCCAAGGCGCGGAAAGCAATCAGCCCCAGCATTTT
CDR3aa: CASSQGAESNQPQHF

d_gene: NA
j_gene: TRBJ1-1
v_gene: TRBV2
abundance: NA
CDR3nt: TGTGCCAGCAGTCAGACACAGAACACTGAAGCTTTCTTT
CDR3aa: CASSQTQNTEAFF

d_gene: NA
j_gene: TRBJ1-2
v_gene: TRBV5-4
abundance: NA
CDR3nt: TGTGCCAGCAGCTTGCTCGAGAGTGTGAGGCCGAGGTATGGCTACACCTTC
CDR3aa: CASSLLESVRPRYGYTF

d_gene: NA
j_gene: TRBJ2-7
v_gene: TRBV2
abundance: NA
CDR3nt: TGTGCCAGCAATAGGGACATTAACTACGAGCAGTACTTC
CDR3aa: CASNRDINYEQYF

d_gene: TRBD1
j_gene: TRBJ2-7
v_gene: TRBV6-5
abundance: NA
CDR3nt: TGTGCCAGCAGGTCACAGGGGGCGCGATTCTACGAGCAGTACTTC
CDR3aa: CASRSQGARFYEQYF

d_gene: TRBD1
j_gene: TRBJ1-1
v_gene: TRBV15
abundance: few
CDR3nt: TGTGCCACCAGCAGTGAACAGGGGCAGAACACTGAAGCTTTCTTT
CDR3aa: CATSSEQGQNTEAFF

d_gene: TRBD1
j_gene: TRBJ1-1
v_gene: TRBV5-1
abundance: once
CDR3nt: TGCGCCAGCAGCCAACTAGGAGCAACAGGGGCGGCAGCTTTCTTT
CDR3aa: CASSQLGATGAAAFF

d_gene: NA
j_gene: TRBJ2-2
v_gene: TRBV18
abundance: NA
CDR3nt: TGTGCCAGCTCACCTCGGTCCATCAACACCGGGGAGCTGTTTTTT
CDR3aa: CASSPRSINTGELFF

d_gene: NA
j_gene: TRBJ2-3
v_gene: TRBV27
abundance: NA
CDR3nt: TGTGCCAGCAGTTTCTCCGAAAGCCGCACAGATACGCAGTATTTT
CDR3aa: CASSFSESRTDTQYF

d_gene: NA
j_gene: TRBJ1-1
v_gene: TRBV7-9
abundance: NA
CDR3nt: TGTGCCAGCAGCCTACCTGGGAGGGGGAACACTGAAGCTTTCTTT
CDR3aa: CASSLPGRGNTEAFF

d_gene: TRBD1
j_gene: TRBJ1-5
v_gene: TRBV10-3
abundance: NA
CDR3nt: TGTGCCATCAGGGGACAGGGCAATCAGCCCCAGCATTTT
CDR3aa: CAIRGQGNQPQHF

d_gene: TRBD1
j_gene: TRBJ1-6
v_gene: TRBV9
abundance: NA
CDR3nt: TGTGCCAGCAGCCGTCTCCGGGACAGAGTTAATTCACCCCTCCACTTT
CDR3aa: CASSRLRDRVNSPLHF

d_gene: TRBD1
j_gene: TRBJ1-2
v_gene: TRBV4-3
abundance: NA
CDR3nt: TGCGCCAGCAGCCAAGAACGGGATAGAGGACAGGGCCGTTCTGTCTATGGCTACACCTTC
CDR3aa: CASSQERDRGQGRSVYGYTF

d_gene: NA
j_gene: TRBJ2-7
v_gene: TRBV4-1
abundance: NA
CDR3nt: TGCGCCAGCAGCCAAGACCCAGGATTCGAGCAGTACTTC
CDR3aa: CASSQDPGFEQYF

d_gene: NA
j_gene: TRBJ1-5
v_gene: TRBV29-1
abundance: NA
CDR3nt: TGCAGCGTCCGGGACATCAATCAGCCCCAGCATTTT
CDR3aa: CSVRDINQPQHF

d_gene: TRBD2
j_gene: TRBJ2-5
v_gene: TRBV7-8
abundance: once
CDR3nt: TGTGCCAGCAGCTACACGGGGCGGGGGGGCAGTGGGGCAGAGACCCAGTACTTC
CDR3aa: CASSYTGRGGSGAETQYF

d_gene: NA
j_gene: TRBJ1-5
v_gene: TRBV6-6
abundance: NA
CDR3nt: TGTGCCAGCAAGGGGCAGGACCATAGCAATCAGCCCCAGCATTTT
CDR3aa: CASKGQDHSNQPQHF

d_gene: TRBD2
j_gene: TRBJ2-5
v_gene: TRBV29-1
abundance: NA
CDR3nt: TGCAGCGTTGCTAGCGGGGGAAGGGTGGGAGAGACCCAGTACTTC
CDR3aa: CSVASGGRVGETQYF

d_gene: TRBD2
j_gene: TRBJ2-7
v_gene: TRBV6-6
abundance: NA
CDR3nt: TGTGCCAGCAGCCCCTGGTCTAGCGGGGGATACTACGAGCAGTACTTC
CDR3aa: CASSPWSSGGYYEQYF

d_gene: NA
j_gene: TRBJ1-1
v_gene: TRBV5-6
abundance: NA
CDR3nt: TGTGCCAGCAGTTTACAGGCATTGAACACTGAAGCTTTCTTT
CDR3aa: CASSLQALNTEAFF

d_gene: TRBD1
j_gene: TRBJ1-2
v_gene: TRBV7-9
abundance: NA
CDR3nt: TGTTCCAGCAGCTTACTTTCCCGGACAGGGTTGAACTATGGCTACACCTTC
CDR3aa: CSSSLLSRTGLNYGYTF

d_gene: NA
j_gene: TRBJ2-7
v_gene: TRBV6-5
abundance: few
CDR3nt: TGTGCCAGCAGTTACCGGCAGAGGGGGTACGAGCAGTACTTC
CDR3aa: CASSYRQRGYEQYF

d_gene: TRBD1
j_gene: TRBJ1-1
v_gene: TRBV5-4
abundance: NA
CDR3nt: TGTGCCAGCAGCTTGACAGGGGACCCCGGCCCAGCTTTCTTT
CDR3aa: CASSLTGDPGPAFF

d_gene: NA
j_gene: TRBJ1-3
v_gene: TRBV6-5
abundance: NA
CDR3nt: TGTGCCAGCAGTTACTCCGGGGGAGGGGGAGGAAACACCATATATTTT
CDR3aa: CASSYSGGGGGNTIYF

d_gene: TRBD1
j_gene: TRBJ2-5
v_gene: TRBV4-1
abundance: NA
CDR3nt: TGCGCCAGCAGCCAACTCCGGGACAGACAAGAGACCCAGTACTTC
CDR3aa: CASSQLRDRQETQYF

d_gene: NA
j_gene: TRBJ1-1
v_gene: TRBV30
abundance: NA
CDR3nt: TGTGCCTGGAGTGTGTTGGAGGGTATGAACACTGAAGCTTTCTTT
CDR3aa: CAWSVLEGMNTEAFF

d_gene: NA
j_gene: TRBJ2-2
v_gene: TRBV4-1
abundance: NA
CDR3nt: TGCGCCAGCAGCCCCTCACAAACCCGGGGGATGAACACCGGGGAGCTGTTTTTT
CDR3aa: CASSPSQTRGMNTGELFF

d_gene: NA
j_gene: TRBJ2-7
v_gene: TRBV7-9
abundance: NA
CDR3nt: TGTGCCAGCAGCCCCCCCAGGGGCTCCTACGAGCAGTACTTC
CDR3aa: CASSPPRGSYEQYF

d_gene: NA
j_gene: TRBJ1-6
v_gene: TRBV7-2
abundance: NA
CDR3nt: TGTGCCAGCAGTCCAGGCCCGGGGAGGGGGTCCTATAATTCACCCCTCCACTTT
CDR3aa: CASSPGPGRGSYNSPLHF

d_gene: TRBD1
j_gene: TRBJ1-2
v_gene: TRBV10-3
abundance: NA
CDR3nt: TGTGCCATCACCGGGACAGGGGGCGGCTATGGCTACACCTTC
CDR3aa: CAITGTGGGYGYTF

d_gene: TRBD1
j_gene: TRBJ2-1
v_gene: TRBV18
abundance: NA
CDR3nt: TGTGCCAGCTCACCAGGGACAGGGACCTACAATGAGCAGTTCTTC
CDR3aa: CASSPGTGTYNEQFF

d_gene: NA
j_gene: TRBJ1-6
v_gene: TRBV19
abundance: NA
CDR3nt: TGTGCCAGTAGCACCCTATCTGCTCGCTCCTATAATTCACCCCTCCACTTT
CDR3aa: CASSTLSARSYNSPLHF

d_gene: NA
j_gene: TRBJ1-4
v_gene: TRBV25-1
abundance: NA
CDR3nt: TGTGCCAGCAGTGATCCGGGACATACGGGAAAACTGTTTTTT
CDR3aa: CASSDPGHTGKLFF

d_gene: NA
j_gene: TRBJ2-7
v_gene: TRBV7-7
abundance: NA
CDR3nt: TGTGCTAGCAGCCGCGGGCCTGCGCAATACGAGCAGTACTTC
CDR3aa: CASSRGPAQYEQYF

d_gene: TRBD1
j_gene: TRBJ1-2
v_gene: TRBV19
abundance: NA
CDR3nt: TGTGCCAGTAGCACGGGACAGGCCGAATATGGCTACACCTTC
CDR3aa: CASSTGQAEYGYTF

d_gene: NA
j_gene: TRBJ2-3
v_gene: TRBV5-6
abundance: NA
CDR3nt: TGTGCCAGCAGCTTGAGTTTTTCTCGGGGTTTCACAGATACGCAGTATTTT
CDR3aa: CASSLSFSRGFTDTQYF

d_gene: NA
j_gene: TRBJ1-2
v_gene: TRBV10-3
abundance: NA
CDR3nt: TGTGCCATCAGTGAGTCAACCGGCTATGGCTACACCTTC
CDR3aa: CAISESTGYGYTF

d_gene: NA
j_gene: TRBJ2-5
v_gene: TRBV29-1
abundance: NA
CDR3nt: TGCAGCGTTCGTACAGGGTCTGGGGAGACCCAGTACTTC
CDR3aa: CSVRTGSGETQYF

d_gene: NA
j_gene: TRBJ1-5
v_gene: TRBV19
abundance: few
CDR3nt: TGTGCCAGTAGTATAGCCGAGGGGGGCAATCAGCCCCAGCATTTT
CDR3aa: CASSIAEGGNQPQHF

d_gene: NA
j_gene: TRBJ1-5
v_gene: TRBV5-4
abundance: NA
CDR3nt: TGTGCCAGCAGTTTAAAAGGGGCCCAGCCCCAGCATTTT
CDR3aa: CASSLKGAQPQHF

d_gene: NA
j_gene: TRBJ1-1
v_gene: TRBV2
abundance: NA
CDR3nt: TGTGCCAGCAGTGTGGAGGGCCCGACTAACACTGAAGCTTTCTTT
CDR3aa: CASSVEGPTNTEAFF

d_gene: TRBD1
j_gene: TRBJ1-2
v_gene: TRBV4-2
abundance: few
CDR3nt: TGTGCCAGCAGCCAAGGGACAGGGACTCTTAGGGCGTATGGCTACACCTTC
CDR3aa: CASSQGTGTLRAYGYTF

d_gene: TRBD1
j_gene: TRBJ1-1
v_gene: TRBV6-4
abundance: NA
CDR3nt: TGTGCCAGCAGTCCTAACCCGACCGGGACAGGCGCTGAAGCTTTCTTT
CDR3aa: CASSPNPTGTGAEAFF

d_gene: NA
j_gene: TRBJ2-1
v_gene: TRBV7-6
abundance: NA
CDR3nt: TGTGCCAGCAGCTTAGTCGATGAGCAGTTCTTC
CDR3aa: CASSLVDEQFF

d_gene: TRBD1
j_gene: TRBJ2-1
v_gene: TRBV5-1
abundance: NA
CDR3nt: TGCGCCAGCCGGACAGGGTTCAATGAGCAGTTCTTC
CDR3aa: CASRTGFNEQFF

d_gene: TRBD1
j_gene: TRBJ1-2
v_gene: TRBV6-6
abundance: NA
CDR3nt: TGTGCCAGCAGTCCCTCAGGGGGCTATGGCTACACCTTC
CDR3aa: CASSPSGGYGYTF

d_gene: TRBD1
j_gene: TRBJ1-1
v_gene: TRBV16
abundance: NA
CDR3nt: TGTGCCAGCACCTGGGACAGGGTCAACACTGAAGCTTTCTTT
CDR3aa: CASTWDRVNTEAFF

d_gene: NA
j_gene: TRBJ1-2
v_gene: TRBV6-5
abundance: NA
CDR3nt: TGTGCCAGCAGTTACTCGGGGCAGGGAGGGGGCTACACCTTC
CDR3aa: CASSYSGQGGGYTF

d_gene: NA
j_gene: TRBJ1-1
v_gene: TRBV5-1
abundance: NA
CDR3nt: TGCGCCAGCAGCTTGTACTCAGGGGTGAACACTGAAGCTTTCTTT
CDR3aa: CASSLYSGVNTEAFF

d_gene: TRBD1
j_gene: TRBJ2-7
v_gene: TRBV2
abundance: NA
CDR3nt: TGTGCCAGCAGTGAAGTTAAAGGGGGCGTACTCTACGAGCAGTACTTC
CDR3aa: CASSEVKGGVLYEQYF

d_gene: NA
j_gene: TRBJ2-2
v_gene: TRBV10-3
abundance: NA
CDR3nt: TGTGCCATCACACCGGGGAGAACGAACACCGGGGAGCTGTTTTTT
CDR3aa: CAITPGRTNTGELFF

d_gene: NA
j_gene: TRBJ1-3
v_gene: TRBV4-1
abundance: once
CDR3nt: TGCGCCAGCAGCCAAGCAGGGGTAGGTGGAAACACCATATATTTT
CDR3aa: CASSQAGVGGNTIYF

d_gene: TRBD1
j_gene: TRBJ1-1
v_gene: TRBV5-1
abundance: NA
CDR3nt: TGCGCCAGCAGCTTGTGGCTCGGAGGACAGGACTACACTGAAGCTTTCTTT
CDR3aa: CASSLWLGGQDYTEAFF

d_gene: TRBD1
j_gene: TRBJ1-6
v_gene: TRBV5-6
abundance: NA
CDR3nt: TGTGCCAGCAGCGGCTGGACAGGTTATAATTCACCCCTCCACTTT
CDR3aa: CASSGWTGYNSPLHF